This T cell receptor (beta chain) was recorded in a study of blood T cell repertoires in COVID-19. Study-wide background: T cells, B-cell-depleted T cells, or PBMCs provided the cDNA or gDNA that served as material.

Methods used by the authors: How many nucleated cells were present was estimated from reference gene primer amplification. Sequencing used immunoSEQ multiplex PCR; TCRdb keeps in-frame clones, though not all of them. From that table come the V and J calls and clone size; the DNA was used to work out D and trimming. The data contain 150,000 to 200,000 clones, 81% of them seen just once; the ten biggest clones take up roughly 11%. The germline V gene has CDR1 SGHNT and CDR2 YYREEE (reference sequence). The CDR3 totals 14 residues. V lost 0 bases and J lost 4; bases outside the gene matches: 3. This sequence joins TRBV5-4 and TRBJ1-1, with 7 bases identical to TRBD1. The specimen sequenced was peripheral blood. This TCR was sampled from a man in his 60s with active or convalescent COVID-19. The CDR3 loop is CASSLGQGVTEAFF. The CDR3, as DNA: TGTGCCAGCAGCTTGGGGCAGGGGGTCACTGAAGCTTTCTTT.